This T cell receptor (beta chain) emerged from a study of cytomegalovirus exposure and HLA in healthy donors. Donors consisted of healthy bone marrow donors. PCR employed 60 Vbeta and 13 Jbeta primers. Some clones are missing from TCRdb's copy, which holds only in-frame ones; the method was immunoSEQ multiplex PCR. Among 150,000 to 200,000 clones, roughly four fifths were seen once, and the ten largest hold less than 0.65%. For this clone: Its specificity is unknown.

Whole-study findings and limits: In a later analysis, DRB1 alleles had the most associated TCRs; HLA-C alleles the fewest. Later analysis suggested links between common viral pathogens and several top significant clusters.

Unmatched junction bases numbered 3, after V lost 4 bases and J lost 1 base. The CDR3 contains 15 residues. Germline values: CDR1 MNHNY, CDR2 SVGAGI (reference sequence). The chain uses TRBV6-6 and TRBJ2-2, with TRBD2 matching over 7 bases. Sequenced sample: PBMCs. The receptor was derived from a woman aged 50 to 65 in good health and CMV-seronegative. This CDR3 is CASSSGGWNTGELFF. As DNA, the CDR3 is TGTGCCAGCAGTTCCGGGGGGTGGAACACCGGGGAGCTGTTTTTT.